This record looks at one T cell receptor beta chain sequence and its context. No antigen is known for it. The CDR3 totals 16 residues. Produced via immunoSEQ multiplex PCR; TCRdb's table is partial and in-frame only. The repertoire includes roughly 150,000 clones, about 90% of them detected once, and 1.5% to 2% sits in the top ten. This record comes from a study of T cell responses to AZD1222 COVID-19 vaccine. About the study: Pooled together were second doses at about 4 or about 12 weeks. General observations from the study: Two AZD1222 doses significantly raised spike-specific TCR breadth and depth over controls. The number of AZD1222 recipients seropositive at baseline was only five to seven.

This sequence joins TRBV5-3 and TRBJ1-1; maybe TRBD1 (6 bases). TRBV5-3 is assigned to the ORF class and has an uncertain function. This sequence originates from an adult in good health. Sequenced material: peripheral blood, taken on day 0 of AZD1222 vaccination. The CDR3 DNA reads as TGTGGGACGGGAAGGGGGAGGCCATTCATGAACACTGAAGCTTTCTTT. This sequence encodes CGTGRGRPFMNTEAFF.